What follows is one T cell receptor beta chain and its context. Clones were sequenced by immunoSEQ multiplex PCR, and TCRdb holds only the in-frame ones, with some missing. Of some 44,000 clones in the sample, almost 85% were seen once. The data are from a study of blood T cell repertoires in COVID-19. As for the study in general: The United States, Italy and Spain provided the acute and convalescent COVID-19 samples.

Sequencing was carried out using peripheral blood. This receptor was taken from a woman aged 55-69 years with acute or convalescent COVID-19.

The CDR3 DNA follows: TGTGCCAGCAGTTCTCATGGCGGAGGTAGCCAAGAGACCCAGTACTTC. This sequence encodes CASSSHGGGSQETQYF. The chain employs TRBV6-2 or TRBV6-3 and TRBJ2-5, with D perhaps matching TRBD2 (5 bases). The CDR3 has 16 residues. Germline-derived CDR1 and CDR2 are MNHEY and SVGEGT. V was clipped by 4 bases and J by 1 base, with 16 bases between them.